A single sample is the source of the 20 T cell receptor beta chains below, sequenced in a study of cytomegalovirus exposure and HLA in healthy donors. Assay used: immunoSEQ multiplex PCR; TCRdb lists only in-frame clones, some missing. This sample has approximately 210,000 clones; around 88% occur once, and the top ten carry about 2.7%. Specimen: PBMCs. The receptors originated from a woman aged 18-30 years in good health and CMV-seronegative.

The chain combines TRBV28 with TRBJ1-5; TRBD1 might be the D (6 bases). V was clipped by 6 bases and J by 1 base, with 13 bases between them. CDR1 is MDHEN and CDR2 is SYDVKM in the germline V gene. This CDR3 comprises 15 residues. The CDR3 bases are TGTGCCAGCAGACAGGGTTTAGAAAGCAATCAGCCCCAGCATTTT. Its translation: CASRQGLESNQPQHF.

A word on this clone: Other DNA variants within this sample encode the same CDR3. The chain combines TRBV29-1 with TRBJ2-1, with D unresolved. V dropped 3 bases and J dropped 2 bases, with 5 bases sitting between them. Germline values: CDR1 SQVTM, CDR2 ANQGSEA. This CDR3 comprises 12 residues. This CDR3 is CSVDRTYNEQFF. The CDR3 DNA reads TGCAGCGTTGACAGGACCTACAATGAGCAGTTCTTC.

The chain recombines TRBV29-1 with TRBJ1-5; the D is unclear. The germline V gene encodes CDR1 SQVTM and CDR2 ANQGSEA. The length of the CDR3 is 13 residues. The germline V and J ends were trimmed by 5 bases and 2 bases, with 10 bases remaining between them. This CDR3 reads CSVSKEGNQPQHF. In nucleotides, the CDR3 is TGCAGCGTTTCGAAAGAGGGCAATCAGCCCCAGCATTTT.

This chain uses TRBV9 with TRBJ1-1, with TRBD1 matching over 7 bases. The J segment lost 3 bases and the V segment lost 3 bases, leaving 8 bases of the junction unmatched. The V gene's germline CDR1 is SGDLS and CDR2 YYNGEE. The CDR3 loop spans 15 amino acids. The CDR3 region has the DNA TGTGCCAGCAGCGCGACAGGGATGGTTGACACTGAAGCTTTCTTT. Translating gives CASSATGMVDTEAFF.

CDR3 coding DNA: TGTGCCAGCACCCCAATATCCCGGGAGACCCAGTACTTC. The encoded protein is CASTPISRETQYF. This chain links TRBV6-6 with TRBJ2-5; no reliable D call. The germline CDR1 and CDR2 sequences are MNHNY and SVGAGI (reference sequence). This CDR3 contains 13 residues. Trimming shortened V by 7 bases and J by 5 bases, and 14 bases separated the two germline ends.

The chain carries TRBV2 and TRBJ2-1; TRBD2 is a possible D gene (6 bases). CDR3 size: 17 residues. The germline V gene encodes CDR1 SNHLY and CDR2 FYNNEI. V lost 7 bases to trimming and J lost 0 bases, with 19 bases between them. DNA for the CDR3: TGTGCCAGCACAGAGACTAGGGGTACGAGCTCCTACAATGAGCAGTTCTTC. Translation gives CASTETRGTSSYNEQFF.

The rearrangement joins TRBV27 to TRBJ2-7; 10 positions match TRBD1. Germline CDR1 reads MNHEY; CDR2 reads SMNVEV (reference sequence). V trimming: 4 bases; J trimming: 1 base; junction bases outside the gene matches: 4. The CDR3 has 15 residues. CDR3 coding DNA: TGTGCCAGCAGTTCTGTGGGACAGGGGTCCTACGAGCAGTACTTC. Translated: CASSSVGQGSYEQYF.

DNA of the CDR3: TGTGCCAGCAGCCCCCCTAGCGGGGCTTACAATGAGCAGTTCTTC. Its translation is CASSPPSGAYNEQFF. The chain couples TRBV7-9 to TRBJ2-1, with 9 bases matching TRBD2. Germline CDR1 is SEHNR and CDR2 is FQNEAQ (reference sequence). Trimming cost V 5 bases and J 4 bases; bases outside gene matches: 6. The CDR3 is 15 amino acids.

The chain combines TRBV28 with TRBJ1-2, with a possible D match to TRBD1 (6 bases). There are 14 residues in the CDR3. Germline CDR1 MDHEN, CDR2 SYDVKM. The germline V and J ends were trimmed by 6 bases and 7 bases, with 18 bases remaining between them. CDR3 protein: CASRAWGGAGGYTF. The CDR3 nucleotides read TGTGCCAGCAGGGCCTGGGGGGGGGCCGGTGGCTACACCTTC.

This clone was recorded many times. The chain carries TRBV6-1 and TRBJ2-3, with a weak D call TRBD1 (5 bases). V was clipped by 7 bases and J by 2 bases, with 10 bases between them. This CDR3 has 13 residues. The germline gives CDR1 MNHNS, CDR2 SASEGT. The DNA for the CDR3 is TGTGCCAGCAACAGACAGACCACAGATACGCAGTATTTT. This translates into CASNRQTTDTQYF.

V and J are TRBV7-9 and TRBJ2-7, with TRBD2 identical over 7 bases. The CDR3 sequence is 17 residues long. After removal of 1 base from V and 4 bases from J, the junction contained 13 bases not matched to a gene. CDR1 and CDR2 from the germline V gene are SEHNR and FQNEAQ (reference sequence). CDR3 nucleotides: TGTGCCAGCAGCTTAGGGTCCTTGGCTAGCGGCTCGTACGAGCAGTACTTC. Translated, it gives CASSLGSLASGSYEQYF.

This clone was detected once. The CDR3 bases are TGTGCCAGCAGTTTTTTAGCTTCTAGCTCTGGGGCCAACGTCCTGACTTTC. Protein: CASSFLASSSGANVLTF. The chain couples TRBV28 to TRBJ2-6, with D unclear. Looked up from germline, CDR1 is MDHEN and CDR2 is SYDVKM. V was pared by 3 bases and J by 0 bases, with 12 bases between. The CDR3 covers 17 residues.

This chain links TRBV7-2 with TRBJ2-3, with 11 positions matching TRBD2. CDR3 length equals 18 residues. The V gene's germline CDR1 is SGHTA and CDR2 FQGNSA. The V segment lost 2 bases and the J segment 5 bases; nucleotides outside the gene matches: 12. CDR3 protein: CASSLPADLLAGVDTQYF. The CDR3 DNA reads TGTGCCAGCAGCTTACCCGCCGACCTACTAGCGGGAGTAGATACGCAGTATTTT.

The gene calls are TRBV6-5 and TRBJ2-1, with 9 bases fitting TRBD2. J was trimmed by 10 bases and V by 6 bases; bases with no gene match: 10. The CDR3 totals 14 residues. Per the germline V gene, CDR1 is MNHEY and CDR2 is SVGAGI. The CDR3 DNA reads TGTGCCAGCAGCCAGCGGGAGGCGTTTGAAGAGCAGTTCTTC. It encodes CASSQREAFEEQFF.

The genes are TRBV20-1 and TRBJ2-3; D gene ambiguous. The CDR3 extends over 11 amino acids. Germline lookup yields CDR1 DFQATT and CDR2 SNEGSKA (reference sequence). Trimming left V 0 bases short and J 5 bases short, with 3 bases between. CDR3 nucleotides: TGCAGTGCTAGAGATCAAGATACGCAGTATTTT. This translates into CSARDQDTQYF.

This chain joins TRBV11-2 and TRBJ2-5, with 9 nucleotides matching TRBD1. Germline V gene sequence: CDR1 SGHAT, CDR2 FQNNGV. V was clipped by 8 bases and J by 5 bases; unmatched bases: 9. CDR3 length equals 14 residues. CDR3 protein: CASGLNRGPETQYF. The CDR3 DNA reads TGTGCCAGCGGCCTAAACAGGGGGCCGGAGACCCAGTACTTC.

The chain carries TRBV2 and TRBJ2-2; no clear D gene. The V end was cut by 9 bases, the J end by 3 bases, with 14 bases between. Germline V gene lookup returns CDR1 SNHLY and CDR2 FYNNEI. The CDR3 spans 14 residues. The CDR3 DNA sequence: TGTGCCAGTAGAGGTCAGCTTTACACCGGGGAGCTGTTTTTT. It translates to CASRGQLYTGELFF.

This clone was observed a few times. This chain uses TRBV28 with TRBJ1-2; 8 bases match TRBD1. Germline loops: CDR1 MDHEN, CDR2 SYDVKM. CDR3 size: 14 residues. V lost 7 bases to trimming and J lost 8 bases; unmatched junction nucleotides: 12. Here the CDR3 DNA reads TGTGCCAGCACCACCCGGGCAGGGGGCGGGGGCTACACCTTC. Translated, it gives CASTTRAGGGGYTF.

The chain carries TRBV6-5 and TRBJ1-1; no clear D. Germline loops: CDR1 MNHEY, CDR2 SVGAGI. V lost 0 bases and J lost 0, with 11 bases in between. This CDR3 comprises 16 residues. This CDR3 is CASSYSAGSVNTEAFF. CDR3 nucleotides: TGTGCCAGCAGTTACTCCGCAGGATCAGTGAACACTGAAGCTTTCTTT.

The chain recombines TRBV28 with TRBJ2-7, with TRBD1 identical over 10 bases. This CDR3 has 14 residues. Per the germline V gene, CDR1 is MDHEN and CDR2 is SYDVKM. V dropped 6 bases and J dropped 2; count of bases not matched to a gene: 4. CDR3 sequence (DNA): TGTGCCAGCAGCCAAGGGACAGGGGCCTACGAGCAGTACTTC. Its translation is CASSQGTGAYEQYF. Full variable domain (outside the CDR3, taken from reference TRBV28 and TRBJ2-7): DVKVTQSSRYLVKRTGEKVFLECVQDMDHENMFWYRQDPGLGLRLIYFSYDVKMKEKGDIPEGYSVSREKKERFSLILESASTNQTSMYLCASSQGTGAYEQYFGPGTRLTVT.